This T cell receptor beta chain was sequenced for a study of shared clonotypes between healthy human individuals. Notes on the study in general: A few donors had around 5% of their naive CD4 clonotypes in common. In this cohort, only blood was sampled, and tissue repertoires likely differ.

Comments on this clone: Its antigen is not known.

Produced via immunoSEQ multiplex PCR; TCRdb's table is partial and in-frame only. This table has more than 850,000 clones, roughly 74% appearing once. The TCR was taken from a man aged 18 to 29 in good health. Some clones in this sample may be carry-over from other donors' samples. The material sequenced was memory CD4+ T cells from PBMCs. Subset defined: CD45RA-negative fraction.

The CDR3 loop reads CASSLTAARDTQYF. In nucleotides, the CDR3 is TGCGCCAGCAGCCTGACCGCTGCGCGCGATACGCAGTATTTT. The rearrangement uses TRBV5-1 and TRBJ2-3; D gene ambiguous. The CDR3 extends over 14 amino acids. Trimming took off 4 bases at V and 6 bases at J, with 15 bases between the two ends. CDR1 is SGHRS, CDR2 YFSETQ, per germline.